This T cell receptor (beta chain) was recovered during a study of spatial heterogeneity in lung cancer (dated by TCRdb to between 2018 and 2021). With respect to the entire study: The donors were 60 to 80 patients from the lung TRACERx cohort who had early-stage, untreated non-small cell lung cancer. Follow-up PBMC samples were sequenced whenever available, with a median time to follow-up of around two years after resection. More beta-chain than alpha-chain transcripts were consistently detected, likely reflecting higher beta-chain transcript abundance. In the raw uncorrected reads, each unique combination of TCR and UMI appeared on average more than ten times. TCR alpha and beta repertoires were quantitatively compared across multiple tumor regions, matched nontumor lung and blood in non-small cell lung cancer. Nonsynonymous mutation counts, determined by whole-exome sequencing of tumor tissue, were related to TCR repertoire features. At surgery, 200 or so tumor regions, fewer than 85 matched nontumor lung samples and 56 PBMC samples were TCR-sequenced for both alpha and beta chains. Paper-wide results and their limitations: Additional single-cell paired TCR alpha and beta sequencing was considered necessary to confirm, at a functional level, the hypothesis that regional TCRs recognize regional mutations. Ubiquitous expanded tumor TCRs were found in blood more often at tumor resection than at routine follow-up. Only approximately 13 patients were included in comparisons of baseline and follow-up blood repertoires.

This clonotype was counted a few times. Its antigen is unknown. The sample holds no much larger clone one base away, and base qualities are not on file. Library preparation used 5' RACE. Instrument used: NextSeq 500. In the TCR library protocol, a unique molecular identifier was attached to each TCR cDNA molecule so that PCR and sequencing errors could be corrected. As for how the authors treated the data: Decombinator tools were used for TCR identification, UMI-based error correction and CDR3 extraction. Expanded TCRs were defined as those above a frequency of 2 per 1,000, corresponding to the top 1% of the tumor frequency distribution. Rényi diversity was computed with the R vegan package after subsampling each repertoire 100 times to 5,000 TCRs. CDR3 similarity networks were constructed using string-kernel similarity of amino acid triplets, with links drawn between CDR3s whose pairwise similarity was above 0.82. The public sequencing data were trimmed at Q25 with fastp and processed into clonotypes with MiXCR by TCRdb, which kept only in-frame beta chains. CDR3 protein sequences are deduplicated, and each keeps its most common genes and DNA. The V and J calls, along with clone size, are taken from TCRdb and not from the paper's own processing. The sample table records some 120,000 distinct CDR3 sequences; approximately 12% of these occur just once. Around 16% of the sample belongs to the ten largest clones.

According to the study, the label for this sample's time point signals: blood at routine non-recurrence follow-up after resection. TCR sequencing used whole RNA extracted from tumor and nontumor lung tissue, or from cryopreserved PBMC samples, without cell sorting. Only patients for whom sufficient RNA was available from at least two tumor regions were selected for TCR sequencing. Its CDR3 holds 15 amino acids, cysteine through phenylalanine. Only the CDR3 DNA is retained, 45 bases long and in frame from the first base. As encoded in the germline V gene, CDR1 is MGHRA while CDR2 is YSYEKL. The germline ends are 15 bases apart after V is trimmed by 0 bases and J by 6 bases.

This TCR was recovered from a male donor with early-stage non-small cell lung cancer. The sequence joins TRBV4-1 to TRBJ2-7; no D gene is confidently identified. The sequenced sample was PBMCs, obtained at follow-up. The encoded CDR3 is CASSQERTLSAEQYF. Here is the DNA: TGCGCCAGCAGCCAAGAGCGAACCCTGAGTGCCGAGCAGTACTTC.